This record concerns one T cell receptor beta chain sequence. Its recognized antigen is unknown. No much larger clonotype is one base removed from it; base qualities were not supplied. Libraries were built with PCR. The data were produced on a HiSeq X Ten. High-throughput sequencing was used to characterize TCR repertoires. TCRdb ran its own pipeline on the public reads, namely fastp trimming at Q25 and MiXCR clone calling, and kept in-frame beta chains. When rows share a CDR3 protein, they turn into one entry using the most common DNA and genes. Within this sample are approximately 16,000 distinct CDR3 sequences, with less than 60% of them counted one time only. The ten largest clones take up approximately 28% of the sample. The time point label, read with the paper, signifies: before preoperative PTX-NDP chemotherapy. Before surgery, patients were given paclitaxel-nedaplatin as preoperative chemotherapy.

The data were taken from a study of esophageal squamous cell carcinoma under preoperative chemotherapy listed by TCRdb under 2018. At the level of the whole study: In the study, TCR repertoires were profiled in both peripheral blood T cells and tumor-infiltrating lymphocytes. The study examined the effect of paclitaxel-nedaplatin chemotherapy on T-cell receptor repertoires in patients with esophageal squamous cell carcinoma. The cohort comprised five patients with primary esophageal squamous cell carcinoma. Repertoires from samples collected before paclitaxel-nedaplatin therapy were compared with repertoires from samples collected after the therapy. General study outcomes and caveats: Post-treatment tumor-infiltrating lymphocytes appeared partly derived from peripheral T cells migrating into the tumor, not solely from local clonal changes. After chemotherapy, TCR diversity rose significantly in peripheral T cells, but this increase was not seen in tumor-infiltrating lymphocytes. Only five patients with esophageal squamous cell carcinoma were analyzed, making for a small cohort. Paclitaxel-nedaplatin therapy caused immediate and substantial changes in clonotype frequency, and abundant clones were more likely to contract than to amplify.

The germline V gene sets CDR1 to MNHNS and CDR2 to SASEGT. The trim is 7 bases for V and 9 bases for J, with a gap of 13 bases between the germline ends. Inclusive of the bounding cysteine and phenylalanine, the CDR3 is 11 residues long. Solely the CDR3 DNA is kept, with 33 bases framed from the first base. The rearranged chain carries TRBV6-1 and TRBJ2-7; the D gene remains uncertain. This material was collected from a patient given preoperative chemotherapy. The origin of this receptor is a human donor with esophageal squamous cell carcinoma. The donor label of this sample is uncertain. The CDR3 protein: CASTILVRQYF. The nucleotide sequence is TGTGCCAGCACTATCCTTGTCAGGCAGTACTTC.